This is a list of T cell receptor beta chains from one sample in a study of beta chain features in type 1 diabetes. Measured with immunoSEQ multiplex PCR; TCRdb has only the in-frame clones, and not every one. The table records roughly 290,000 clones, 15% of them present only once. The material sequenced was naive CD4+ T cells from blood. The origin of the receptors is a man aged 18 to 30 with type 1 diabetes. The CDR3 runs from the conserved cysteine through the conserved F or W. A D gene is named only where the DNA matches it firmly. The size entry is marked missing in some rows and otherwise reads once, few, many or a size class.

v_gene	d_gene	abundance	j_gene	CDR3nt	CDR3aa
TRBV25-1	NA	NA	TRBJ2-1	TGTGCCAGCAGTGAGGCGGGGTGGGTTCGGCAGTTCTTC	CASSEAGWVRQFF
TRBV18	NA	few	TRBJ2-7	TGTGCCAGCTCACTCGACGACAGGCGCGAGCAGTACTTC	CASSLDDRREQYF
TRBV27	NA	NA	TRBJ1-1	TGTGCCAGCAGTTTAAACAGGGCCACTGAAGCTTTCTTT	CASSLNRATEAFF
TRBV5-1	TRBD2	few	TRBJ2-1	TGCGCCAGCAGCTCGGGGGGGGTACCAAACAATGAGCAGTTCTTC	CASSSGGVPNNEQFF
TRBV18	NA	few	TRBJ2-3	TGTGCCAGCTCACCGTTGAGCATCCAAGAGGCAGATACGCAGTATTTT	CASSPLSIQEADTQYF
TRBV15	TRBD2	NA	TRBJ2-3	TGTGCCACCCGGACTAGCGGGAGTTCGGATACGCAGTATTTT	CATRTSGSSDTQYF
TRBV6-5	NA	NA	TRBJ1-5	TGTGCCAGCAGTTCCGTTTATAGCAATCAGCCCCAGCATTTT	CASSSVYSNQPQHF
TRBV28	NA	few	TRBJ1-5	TGTGCCAGCAGTTTAAAGGGACGGGGGTCGCGCAATCAGCCCCAGCATTTT	CASSLKGRGSRNQPQHF
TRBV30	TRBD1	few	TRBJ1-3	TGTGCCTGGAGTGAATACAGGGGGCACACCATATATTTT	CAWSEYRGHTIYF
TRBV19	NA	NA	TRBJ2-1	TGTGCCAGTAGTATAGTGGCAGTTCCAAGCTCCTACAATGAGCAGTTCTTC	CASSIVAVPSSYNEQFF
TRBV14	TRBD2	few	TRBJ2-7	TGTGCCAGCAGCCTCCGAGCTAGCGGGAGACTCAACGAGCAGTACTTC	CASSLRASGRLNEQYF
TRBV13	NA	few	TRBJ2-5	TGTGCCAGCAGCTTAAGCCGGGGAGAGACCCAGTACTTC	CASSLSRGETQYF
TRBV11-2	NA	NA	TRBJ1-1	TGTGCCAGCAGCTTAGATCCAGCGGCCCGAGCACTCGCTTTCTTT	CASSLDPAARALAFF
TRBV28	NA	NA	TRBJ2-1	TGTGCCAGCATCCCAGGGGATCGGAATGAGCAGTTCTTC	CASIPGDRNEQFF
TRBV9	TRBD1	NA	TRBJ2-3	TGTGCCAGCAGCGCCCGGACAGGGGCGGCAGATACGCAGTATTTT	CASSARTGAADTQYF
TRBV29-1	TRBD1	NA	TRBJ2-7	TGCAGCGCATGGGACAGCTCCTACGAGCAGTACTTC	CSAWDSSYEQYF
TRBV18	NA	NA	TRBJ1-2	TGTGCCAGCTCCTTAGGGAGGTCCCTCTTCGGCGGCTACACCTTC	CASSLGRSLFGGYTF
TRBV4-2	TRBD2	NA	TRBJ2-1	TGTGCCATCCTCCGGTGGACTAGCGGCAATGAGCAGTTCTTC	CAILRWTSGNEQFF
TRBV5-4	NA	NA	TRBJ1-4	TGTGCCAGCAGCGGGGGCCCGAATGAAAAACTGTTTTTT	CASSGGPNEKLFF
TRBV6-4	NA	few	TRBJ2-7	TGTGCCAGCAGTGAGGGCTCCCAAAGTGAGCAGTACTTC	CASSEGSQSEQYF
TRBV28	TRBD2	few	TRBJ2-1	TGTGCCAGCGGGCAGACTAGCGGGAGCAGGAAGCAGTTCTTC	CASGQTSGSRKQFF
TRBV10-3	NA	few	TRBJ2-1	TGTGCCATCAGTGAGGCTAGCGAGGGTGAGCAGTTCTTC	CAISEASEGEQFF
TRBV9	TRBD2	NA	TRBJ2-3	TGTGCCAGCAGCGCCAGCGGGAGTAGGTCAGATACGCAGTATTTT	CASSASGSRSDTQYF
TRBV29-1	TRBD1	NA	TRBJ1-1	TGCAGCGCTGTCACAGGGGTAGGCACTGAAGCTTTCTTT	CSAVTGVGTEAFF
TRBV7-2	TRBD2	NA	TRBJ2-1	TGTGCTTCAACCCTTCTAGCGGGAGGAACTGAGCAGTTCTTC	CASTLLAGGTEQFF
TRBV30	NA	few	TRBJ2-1	TGTGCCTGGAGTGAAAGCGCATTCAATGAGCAGTTCTTC	CAWSESAFNEQFF
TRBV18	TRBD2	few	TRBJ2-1	TGTGCCAGCTCACTAACTAGCGGGTTCAACAATGAGCAGTTCTTC	CASSLTSGFNNEQFF
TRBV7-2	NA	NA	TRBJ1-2	TGTGCCAGCAGCTTAGACCAGGGGCGCTATGGCTACACCTTC	CASSLDQGRYGYTF
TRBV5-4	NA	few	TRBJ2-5	TGTGCCAGCAGCTTGCAGGTAGAAGAGACCCAGTACTTC	CASSLQVEETQYF